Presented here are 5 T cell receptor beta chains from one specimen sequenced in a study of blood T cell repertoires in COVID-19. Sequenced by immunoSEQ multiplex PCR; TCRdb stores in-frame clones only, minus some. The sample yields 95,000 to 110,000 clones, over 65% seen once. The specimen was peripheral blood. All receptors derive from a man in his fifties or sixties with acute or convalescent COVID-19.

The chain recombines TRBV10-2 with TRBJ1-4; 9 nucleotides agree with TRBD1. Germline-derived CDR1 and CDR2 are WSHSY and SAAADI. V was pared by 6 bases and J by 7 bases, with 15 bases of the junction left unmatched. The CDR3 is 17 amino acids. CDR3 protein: CASRAGTGTKYLEKLFF. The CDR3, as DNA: TGCGCCAGCAGGGCCGGGACAGGGACAAAGTATCTTGAAAAACTGTTTTTT.

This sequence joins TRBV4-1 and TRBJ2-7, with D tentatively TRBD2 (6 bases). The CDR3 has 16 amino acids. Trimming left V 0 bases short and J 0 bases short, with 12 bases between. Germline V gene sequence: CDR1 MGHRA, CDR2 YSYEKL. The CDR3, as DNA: TGCGCCAGCAGCCAAGATCCAGGGACTTACTCCTACGAGCAGTACTTC. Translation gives CASSQDPGTYSYEQYF.

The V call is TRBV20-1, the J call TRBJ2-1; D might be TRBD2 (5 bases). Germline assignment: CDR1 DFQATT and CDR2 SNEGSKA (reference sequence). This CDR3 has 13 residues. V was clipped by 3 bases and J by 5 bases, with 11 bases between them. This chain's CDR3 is CSASTGKDNEQFF. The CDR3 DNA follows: TGCAGTGCTAGTACCGGGAAGGACAATGAGCAGTTCTTC.

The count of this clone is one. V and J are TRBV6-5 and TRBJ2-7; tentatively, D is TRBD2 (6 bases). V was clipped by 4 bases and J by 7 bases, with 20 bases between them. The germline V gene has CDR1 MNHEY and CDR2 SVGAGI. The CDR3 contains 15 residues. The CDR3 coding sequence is TGTGCCAGCAGTTCCCGCGGGGCGGATCGGGAGGAGCAGTACGTC. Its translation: CASSSRGADREEQYV.

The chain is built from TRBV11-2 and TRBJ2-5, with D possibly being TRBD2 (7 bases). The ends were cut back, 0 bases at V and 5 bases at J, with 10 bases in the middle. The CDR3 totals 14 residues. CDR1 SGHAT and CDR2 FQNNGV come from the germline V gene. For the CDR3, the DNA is TGTGCCAGCAGCTTAGAGGGGAGGGGGGAGACCCAGTACTTC. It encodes CASSLEGRGETQYF.